This T cell receptor (beta chain) appears in the sequencing data of a study of blood T cell repertoires in COVID-19. About the research overall: The United States, Italy and Spain supplied acute and convalescent COVID-19 samples. PBMCs, B-cell-depleted T cells, or T cells provided the cDNA or gDNA that made up the material.

CDR1 and CDR2 (germline): MGHRA, YSYEKL. This CDR3 is built from 13 residues. V was shortened by 3 bases and J by 5 bases, with 10 bases between the two germline ends. Authors' processing steps: Reference gene primer amplification yielded estimated nucleated cell counts. The repertoire was sequenced with immunoSEQ multiplex PCR; TCRdb's copy has only in-frame clones and lacks some. V, J and clone size are taken as reported in that table, and D and trimming were inferred from the DNA itself. The repertoire holds over 350,000 clones, with roughly 85% as singletons. The receptor comes from a woman aged 25 to 39 with active or convalescent COVID-19. The sample was peripheral blood. This chain links TRBV4-1 with TRBJ1-2; TRBD1 might be the D (5 bases). The CDR3 region has the DNA TGCGCCAGCAGCCATATGGACAAATATGGCTACACCTTC. This sequence encodes CASSHMDKYGYTF.